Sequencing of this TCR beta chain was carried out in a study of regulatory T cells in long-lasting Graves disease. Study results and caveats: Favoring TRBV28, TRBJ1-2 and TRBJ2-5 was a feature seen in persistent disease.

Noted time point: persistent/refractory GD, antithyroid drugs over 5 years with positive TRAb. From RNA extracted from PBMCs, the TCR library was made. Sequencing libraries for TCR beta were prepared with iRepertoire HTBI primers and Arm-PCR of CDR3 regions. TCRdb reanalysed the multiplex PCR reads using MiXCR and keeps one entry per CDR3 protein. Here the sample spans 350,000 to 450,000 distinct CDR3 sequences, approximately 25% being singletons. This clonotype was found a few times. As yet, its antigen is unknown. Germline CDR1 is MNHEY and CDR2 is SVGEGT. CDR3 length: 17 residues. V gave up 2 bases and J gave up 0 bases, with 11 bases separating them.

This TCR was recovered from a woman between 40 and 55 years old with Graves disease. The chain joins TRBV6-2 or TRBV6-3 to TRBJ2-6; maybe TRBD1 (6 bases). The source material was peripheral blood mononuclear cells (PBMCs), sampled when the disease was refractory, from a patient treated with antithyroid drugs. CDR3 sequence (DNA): TGTGCCAGCAGTTACAGGACAGTCGCCTCTGGGGCCAACGTCCTGACTTTC. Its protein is CASSYRTVASGANVLTF.